The present T cell receptor beta chain was sequenced within a study of blood T cell repertoires in COVID-19. Profiling relied on immunoSEQ multiplex PCR, and the TCRdb table lists in-frame clones only, not all of them. The table lists about 380,000 clones, over 75% of them singletons. Recovery among Cohort 3 donors was established by two negative PCRs, clearance, or symptom resolution. V lost 5 bases to trimming and J lost 4 bases, with 9 bases between them. This CDR3 is 13 amino acids long. The TCR sequence derives from a woman aged 25 to 39 who had recovered from COVID-19. Sample: PBMCs or T cells enriched from blood (not recorded which). The genes are TRBV12-3 or TRBV12-4 and TRBJ1-5; no clear D. In DNA, the CDR3 is TGTGCCAGCAGTATTCGCGGTAATCAGCCCCAGCATTTT. It is translated as CASSIRGNQPQHF.